This is a list of T cell receptor beta chains from one sample in a study of siplizumab effects on memory and regulatory T cells. Measured with immunoSEQ multiplex PCR; TCRdb has only the in-frame clones, and not every one. The table records over 85,000 clones, 93% of them present only once. The sample comprised CD8+ T cells sorted from blood. These receptors all stem from a human donor in good health. Both conserved end residues are part of each CDR3. The D gene is left open where the match is weak. Clone size appears in some rows only: once, few, many, or a class for an expanded clone.

size,J,D,V,DNA,CDR3
few,TRBJ1-6,TRBD1,TRBV5-1,TGCGCCAGCAGCAGGACAGGGGGCGAGGCCCTCCACTTT,CASSRTGGEALHF
-,TRBJ1-2,-,TRBV12-5,TGTGCTAGTGGTCCTACACCAGACAAATATGGCTACACCTTC,CASGPTPDKYGYTF
-,TRBJ2-7,TRBD1,TRBV19,TGTGCCAGTAGTATAGAAGGGACAGGGGCCTACGAGCAGTACTTC,CASSIEGTGAYEQYF
-,TRBJ2-5,TRBD2,TRBV27,TGTGCCAGCAGTTCGCGGGAGGGTCAAGAGACCCAGTACTTC,CASSSREGQETQYF
-,TRBJ2-7,TRBD1,TRBV5-1,TGCGCCAGCAGCCAAACGGCCGGGACAGGGTACTACGAGCAGTACTTC,CASSQTAGTGYYEQYF
-,TRBJ2-7,-,TRBV19,TGTGCCAGTAGTAGTCTTGGGCCCTACGAGCAGTACTTC,CASSSLGPYEQYF
-,TRBJ1-1,-,TRBV4-2,TGTGCCAGCAGCCGGGGATCTGGAGCTTTCTTT,CASSRGSGAFF
-,TRBJ2-1,-,TRBV6-4,TGTGCCAGCAGTTACTCTGGGCAAAACAATGAGCAGTTCTTC,CASSYSGQNNEQFF
-,TRBJ1-1,-,TRBV30,TGTGCCTGGAGTGTACCGGGGGAAGCTTTCTTT,CAWSVPGEAFF
-,TRBJ2-3,TRBD1,TRBV27,TGTGCCAGCAGTTTGGGACAGAACACAGATACGCAGTATTTT,CASSLGQNTDTQYF
-,TRBJ1-1,TRBD1,TRBV7-6,TGTGCCAGCAGCAACCGGGACAGGGGGGACACTGAAGCTTTCTTT,CASSNRDRGDTEAFF
-,TRBJ2-7,-,TRBV21-1,TGTGCCAGCAGCAAAGAAGGCTACGAGCAGTACTTC,CASSKEGYEQYF
once,TRBJ2-4,-,TRBV11-2,TGTGCCAGCAGCTTTCTCCCCAAAGGCAGGGCGGACATTCAGTACTTC,CASSFLPKGRADIQYF
-,TRBJ1-5,-,TRBV6-1,TGTGCCAGCAGAGAGGCAGGCGGGGCGGGTCAGCCCCAGCATTTT,CASREAGGAGQPQHF
-,TRBJ1-1,-,TRBV7-6,TGTGCCAGCAGCTTAGGTCCGTTAGGGGGGACTGAAGCTTTCTTT,CASSLGPLGGTEAFF
-,TRBJ2-7,TRBD2,TRBV27,TGTGCCAGCAGTCCCGGGAGGACCTACGAGCAGTACTTC,CASSPGRTYEQYF
once,TRBJ1-2,-,TRBV7-9,TGTGCCAGCAGCTTACCAGACGACGGTAACTATGGCTACACCTTC,CASSLPDDGNYGYTF
few,TRBJ1-1,-,TRBV3-1/TRBV3-2,TGTGCCAGCAACTCTGAAGCTTTCTTT,CASNSEAFF
-,TRBJ2-7,TRBD1,TRBV7-9,TGTGCCAGCAGCTTAGATGGGACAGGGAAACTCTACGAGCAGTACTTC,CASSLDGTGKLYEQYF
-,TRBJ2-1,TRBD2,TRBV2,TGTGCCAGCCCTAGCGGGGGGAGCTCCTACAATGAGCAGTTCTTC,CASPSGGSSYNEQFF
-,TRBJ2-3,-,TRBV7-9,TGTGCCAGCAGCCCCACCAAGACTAGTACAGATACGCAGTATTTT,CASSPTKTSTDTQYF
-,TRBJ2-7,-,TRBV5-1,TGCGCCAGCAGCTCCCCCGGGACGCCATCCTACGAGCAGTACTTC,CASSSPGTPSYEQYF
-,TRBJ1-1,-,TRBV5-6,TGTGCCAGCAGCTTAGCGGGGAGCACTGAAGCTTTCTTT,CASSLAGSTEAFF
-,TRBJ2-3,-,TRBV27,TGTGCCAGCAGTTTATCAGGAACAGACCGCACAGATACGCAGTATTTT,CASSLSGTDRTDTQYF
-,TRBJ1-2,-,TRBV2,TGTGCCAGCAAGGAGGCCGCCTGGGGCTACACCTTC,CASKEAAWGYTF